The 25 T cell receptor beta chains reported below all come from one sample, sequenced in a study of cytomegalovirus exposure and HLA in healthy donors. Measured with immunoSEQ multiplex PCR; TCRdb has only the in-frame clones, and not every one. The sample has tens of thousands of clones; about 93% are singletons. Sequenced input: PBMCs. The receptors were sampled from a man younger than 30 in good health and CMV-seronegative.

The chain joins TRBV5-1 to TRBJ2-3; D gene ambiguous. V lost 1 base to trimming and J lost 11 bases, with 14 bases between them. Germline values: CDR1 SGHRS, CDR2 YFSETQ. The CDR3 loop spans 13 amino acids. CDR3 amino acids: CASSLTSVSGQYF. Here the CDR3 DNA reads TGCGCCAGCAGCTTGACCTCTGTTAGTGGGCAGTATTTT.

The chain combines TRBV6-5 with TRBJ1-3; 8 nucleotides align to TRBD1. CDR1 and CDR2 from the germline V gene are MNHEY and SVGAGI. V dropped 8 bases and J dropped 4; count of bases not matched to a gene: 7. This CDR3 region has 14 residues. The CDR3 region is CASGQGLSGNTIYF. The CDR3 DNA reads as TGTGCCAGCGGACAGGGACTGAGCGGAAACACCATATATTTT.

The J gene is TRBJ2-7, the V gene TRBV2; 13 nucleotides align to TRBD2. V trimming: 4 bases; J trimming: 6 bases; junction bases outside the gene matches: 6. This CDR3 region has 15 residues. The germline gives CDR1 SNHLY, CDR2 FYNNEI. CDR3 region: CASSVRTSGSSEQYF. CDR3 sequence (DNA): TGTGCCAGCAGTGTCCGGACTAGCGGGAGTAGCGAGCAGTACTTC. The entire variable domain, with the rest obtained from reference TRBV2 and TRBJ2-7, is as follows: EPEVTQTPSHQVTQMGQEVILRCVPISNHLYFYWYRQILGQKVEFLVSFYNNEISEKSEIFDDQFSVERPDGSNFTLKIRSTKLEDSAMYFCASSVRTSGSSEQYFGPGTRLTVT.

The V and J genes are TRBV7-3 and TRBJ2-3; 8 nucleotides align to TRBD2. Losses at the gene ends were 5 bases for V and 0 bases for J; bases not matched to a gene: 4. The CDR3 extends over 15 amino acids. Germline assignment: CDR1 SGHTA and CDR2 FQGTGA. CDR3 in amino acids: CASSQLAASTDTQYF. The CDR3, as DNA: TGTGCCAGCAGCCAACTAGCGGCAAGCACAGATACGCAGTATTTT.

This clone is a singleton in its sample. CDR3 loop: CASSGGAGVGFSGNTIYF. The CDR3 DNA follows: TGTGCCAGCAGTGGCGGGGCCGGGGTAGGGTTCTCTGGAAACACCATATATTTT. V usage is TRBV6-1 and J usage is TRBJ1-3, with D maybe TRBD1 (5 bases). V lost 4 bases, J lost 0 bases, and 19 bases lay in between. The germline CDR1 and CDR2 sequences are MNHNS and SASEGT. CDR3 length equals 18 residues.

This rearrangement joins TRBV6-6 to TRBJ1-5; a possible D gene is TRBD1 (6 bases). Trimming shortened V by 7 bases and J by 6 bases, and 22 bases separated the two germline ends. The CDR3 consists of 16 residues. Germline V gene lookup returns CDR1 MNHNY and CDR2 SVGAGI (reference sequence). This CDR3 is CASTNGGAGRAQPQHF. Here the CDR3 DNA reads TGTGCCAGCACCAACGGGGGGGCAGGGAGGGCTCAGCCCCAGCATTTT.

The V call is TRBV11-2, the J call TRBJ1-2; D gene ambiguous. With 0 bases removed from V and 2 bases from J, the gap between germline ends came to 4 bases. The CDR3 runs 13 residues. Germline V lookup: CDR1 SGHAT, CDR2 FQNNGV. CDR3 DNA sequence: TGTGCCAGCAGCTTAGACGGGAACTATGGCTACACCTTC. Encoded protein: CASSLDGNYGYTF.

The V call is TRBV2, the J call TRBJ2-3; 13 bases fit TRBD2. Germline CDR1 and CDR2: SNHLY and FYNNEI. Trimming cost V 6 bases and J 7 bases; bases outside gene matches: 7. This CDR3 spans 15 amino acids. In DNA, the CDR3 is TGTGCCAGCAGAGAAACTAGCGGGGGGGGATATACGCAGTATTTT. As protein: CASRETSGGGYTQYF. The entire variable domain, with the rest obtained from reference TRBV2 and TRBJ2-3, is as follows: EPEVTQTPSHQVTQMGQEVILRCVPISNHLYFYWYRQILGQKVEFLVSFYNNEISEKSEIFDDQFSVERPDGSNFTLKIRSTKLEDSAMYFCASRETSGGGYTQYFGPGTRLTVL.

This clone has just one count. The rearrangement links TRBV5-6 to TRBJ2-7, with TRBD1 identical over 7 bases. CDR1 and CDR2 (germline): SGHDT, YYEEEE. This CDR3 is built from 16 residues. Unmatched junction bases numbered 11, after V lost 5 bases and J lost 0 bases. CDR3 loop: CASRLLDRSYSYEQYF. Written as DNA, the CDR3 is TGTGCCAGCAGGTTATTGGACAGGTCATACTCCTACGAGCAGTACTTC.

This clone was detected only once. The same CDR3 can be traced to other DNA sequences in this sample. This chain connects TRBV11-2 to TRBJ2-1, with 9 bases that match TRBD2. With 5 bases clipped from V and 1 base from J, the junction kept 9 bases outside the gene matches. The CDR3 spans 17 residues. Germline CDR1 reads SGHAT; CDR2 reads FQNNGV. CDR3 sequence: CASSPLGTSFSYNEQFF. CDR3 bases: TGTGCCAGCAGCCCTTTAGGGACTAGCTTTTCCTACAATGAGCAGTTCTTC.

V is TRBV5-4 and J is TRBJ1-5; D perhaps matches TRBD1 (5 bases). The V end lost 0 bases, the J end lost 4 bases, and 14 bases lay between the germline ends. CDR1 SGHNT and CDR2 YYREEE come from the germline V gene (reference sequence). The CDR3 totals 16 residues. The CDR3 here is CASSLGGDVRNQPQHF. The CDR3 region has the DNA TGTGCCAGCAGCTTGGGGGGGGACGTAAGAAATCAGCCCCAGCATTTT.

About this clone itself: One end of the junction fails to match germline, which may point to a read error. This CDR3 reads CSVAMSGRTEVFF. CDR3 sequence (DNA): TGCAGCGTTGCTATGTCTGGACGGACTGAAGTTTTCTTT. The chain employs TRBV29-1 and TRBJ1-1; D call uncertain. The CDR3 has 13 residues. Germline CDR1 is SQVTM and CDR2 is ANQGSEA.

The chain combines TRBV7-9 with TRBJ2-5; 7 positions agree with TRBD1. The junction had 5 bases not matched to a gene; V was cut back by 3 bases and J by 4 bases. CDR3 length: 14 amino acids. Germline V CDR1 and CDR2: SEHNR, FQNEAQ (reference sequence). CDR3 region: CASSFPRGRETQYF. The CDR3 nucleotides are TGTGCCAGCAGCTTTCCGAGGGGGCGAGAGACCCAGTACTTC.

The chain links TRBV28 to TRBJ1-4; 9 nucleotides align to TRBD1. The V and J ends lost 2 bases and 4 bases, in that order; junction bases with no gene match: 2. This CDR3 is built from 15 residues. From germline, CDR1 is MDHEN and CDR2 SYDVKM. The CDR3 spells CASSLGGQGNEKLFF. The CDR3 DNA reads TGTGCCAGCAGTTTAGGGGGACAGGGTAATGAAAAACTGTTTTTT.

The rearrangement uses TRBV2 and TRBJ2-3, with 10 bases lining up with TRBD1. Germline CDR1 and CDR2: SNHLY and FYNNEI. After removal of 7 bases from V and 4 bases from J, the junction contained 5 bases not matched to a gene. The CDR3 runs 14 residues. The CDR3: CASKPGQGSDTQYF. CDR3 DNA: TGTGCCAGCAAACCGGGACAGGGGTCAGATACGCAGTATTTT.

This sequence joins TRBV6-5 and TRBJ2-7, with D possibly being TRBD2 (6 bases). The V gene's germline CDR1 is MNHEY and CDR2 SVGAGI. This CDR3 is built from 12 residues. Trimming took off 5 bases at V and 7 bases at J, with 12 bases between the two ends. CDR3 DNA: TGTGCCAGCAGTAATAGCGGAGGGGAGCAGTACTTC. Translation gives CASSNSGGEQYF.

J is TRBJ2-7 and V is TRBV7-2; D is unclear. V shed 5 bases and J shed 3 bases, with 5 bases lying between them. Germline lookup yields CDR1 SGHTA and CDR2 FQGNSA. The CDR3 runs to 11 residues. The CDR3 nucleotides read TGTGCCAGCAGCGCCTACTACGAGCAGTACTTC. As protein: CASSAYYEQYF.

The chain has TRBV5-1 and TRBJ2-2; D gene ambiguous. There are 15 residues in the CDR3. Trimming took 3 bases from V and 2 from J, leaving 11 bases between them. CDR1 is SGHRS, CDR2 YFSETQ, per germline. CDR3 DNA sequence: TGCGCCAGCAGCTCCGCTCAGCGTAACACCGGGGAGCTGTTTTTT. It translates to CASSSAQRNTGELFF. The full variable domain, its missing parts supplied by reference TRBV5-1 and TRBJ2-2, is KAGVTQTPRYLIKTRGQQVTLSCSPISGHRSVSWYQQTPGQGLQFLFEYFSETQRNKGNFPGRFSGRQFSNSRSEMNVSTLELGDSALYLCASSSAQRNTGELFFGEGSRLTVL.

This clone is a singleton in its sample. This chain joins TRBV2 and TRBJ1-4; D not certain. CDR1 is SNHLY and CDR2 is FYNNEI in the germline V gene. Trimming pared 8 bases from V and 4 bases from J, leaving 11 bases between. The CDR3 has 13 residues. The CDR3 DNA sequence: TGTGCCAGCGCGGGGTGGGTTAATGAAAAACTGTTTTTT. It yields the protein CASAGWVNEKLFF.

V is TRBV18 and J is TRBJ2-5, with D possibly TRBD1 on 6 matching bases. The length of the CDR3 is 16 residues. The V gene's germline CDR1 is KGHSH and CDR2 LQKENI. V was cut by 2 bases and J by 0 bases, with 13 bases left in between. The CDR3 bases are TGTGCCAGCTCACCAAGGGACACCGGGAACCAAGAGACCCAGTACTTC. Its protein is CASSPRDTGNQETQYF.

V and J are TRBV29-1 and TRBJ1-5, with TRBD1 identical over 12 bases. Germline values: CDR1 SQVTM, CDR2 ANQGSEA. CDR3 size: 13 residues. J was trimmed by 5 bases and V by 4 bases; bases with no gene match: 0. Written as DNA, the CDR3 is TGCAGCGTTGGGGACAGGGGGCATCAGCCCCAGCATTTT. Its protein product is CSVGDRGHQPQHF.

The J gene is TRBJ2-2, the V gene TRBV10-2; D ambiguous. V lost 6 bases, J lost 1 base, and 12 bases lay in between. The CDR3 runs to 15 residues. Looked up from germline, CDR1 is WSHSY and CDR2 is SAAADI. The CDR3 reads CASRVGEVNTGELFF. The CDR3 DNA reads TGCGCCAGCAGGGTCGGTGAGGTGAACACCGGGGAGCTGTTTTTT.

This clone was seen only once. The chain combines TRBV28 with TRBJ2-7; 8 bases line up with TRBD2. From germline, CDR1 is MDHEN and CDR2 SYDVKM. The V gene end was trimmed by 3 bases and the J gene end by 0 bases; junction bases not matched to a gene: 4. This CDR3 has 15 residues. This CDR3 reads CASSFPREGSYEQYF. For the CDR3, the DNA is TGTGCCAGCAGTTTTCCCCGGGAGGGCTCCTACGAGCAGTACTTC. The full variable domain, completed using reference TRBV28 and TRBJ2-7, is DVKVTQSSRYLVKRTGEKVFLECVQDMDHENMFWYRQDPGLGLRLIYFSYDVKMKEKGDIPEGYSVSREKKERFSLILESASTNQTSMYLCASSFPREGSYEQYFGPGTRLTVT.

This chain joins TRBV30 and TRBJ1-4; D might be TRBD1 (6 bases). The CDR3 spans 14 residues. Germline CDR1 GTSNPN, CDR2 SVGIG (reference sequence). V was clipped by 3 bases and J by 8 bases, with 16 bases between them. CDR3 in DNA: TGTGCCTGGAGCCCAGGGGCAGGGGAGGAAAAACTGTTTTTT. This translates into CAWSPGAGEEKLFF.

The chain joins TRBV6-1 to TRBJ2-7, with 7 positions matching TRBD2. J was trimmed by 3 bases and V by 7 bases; bases with no gene match: 9. The germline gives CDR1 MNHNS, CDR2 SASEGT. This CDR3 is 14 amino acids long. The CDR3 loop is CASIPSGRLYEQYF. Here the CDR3 DNA reads TGTGCCAGCATCCCCTCCGGGAGGCTCTACGAGCAGTACTTC.